The entry that follows covers one T cell receptor (beta chain) sequence. Trimming cost V 3 bases and J 9 bases, with 21 bases left between them. The CDR3 is 16 amino acids. CDR1 LGHDT and CDR2 YNNKEL come from the germline V gene (reference sequence). This record comes from a study of blood T cell repertoires in COVID-19. Authors' analysis steps: From reference gene primer amplification, estimates of nucleated cell counts were derived. The repertoire was sequenced with immunoSEQ multiplex PCR; TCRdb's copy has only in-frame clones and lacks some. V and J calls and clone size are copied from that table; D and trimming were computed from the DNA. The sample lists about 180,000 clones, roughly 88% occurring once.

Sequencing was carried out using peripheral blood. The receptor comes from a woman in her thirties or forties with COVID-19, enrolled during active disease. The rearrangement joins TRBV3-1 (or the pseudogene TRBV3-2) to TRBJ2-4; a possible D gene is TRBD1 (6 bases). The CDR3 loop is CASSQAYQWGRCIQYF. Here the CDR3 DNA reads TGTGCCAGCAGCCAGGCCTACCAGTGGGGGCGTTGCATTCAGTACTTC.